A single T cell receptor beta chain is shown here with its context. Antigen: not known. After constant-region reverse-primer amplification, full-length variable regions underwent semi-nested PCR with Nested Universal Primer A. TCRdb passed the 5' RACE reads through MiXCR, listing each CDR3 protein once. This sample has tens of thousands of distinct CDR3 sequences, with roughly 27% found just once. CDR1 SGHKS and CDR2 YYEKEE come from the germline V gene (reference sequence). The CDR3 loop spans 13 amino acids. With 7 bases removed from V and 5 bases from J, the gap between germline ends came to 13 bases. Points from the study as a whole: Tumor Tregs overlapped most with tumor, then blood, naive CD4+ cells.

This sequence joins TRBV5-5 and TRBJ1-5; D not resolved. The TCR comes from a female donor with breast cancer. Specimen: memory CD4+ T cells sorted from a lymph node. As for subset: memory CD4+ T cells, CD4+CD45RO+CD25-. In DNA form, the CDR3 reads TGTGCCAGCGGGAAAGGGAATGATCAGCCCCAGCATTTT. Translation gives CASGKGNDQPQHF.